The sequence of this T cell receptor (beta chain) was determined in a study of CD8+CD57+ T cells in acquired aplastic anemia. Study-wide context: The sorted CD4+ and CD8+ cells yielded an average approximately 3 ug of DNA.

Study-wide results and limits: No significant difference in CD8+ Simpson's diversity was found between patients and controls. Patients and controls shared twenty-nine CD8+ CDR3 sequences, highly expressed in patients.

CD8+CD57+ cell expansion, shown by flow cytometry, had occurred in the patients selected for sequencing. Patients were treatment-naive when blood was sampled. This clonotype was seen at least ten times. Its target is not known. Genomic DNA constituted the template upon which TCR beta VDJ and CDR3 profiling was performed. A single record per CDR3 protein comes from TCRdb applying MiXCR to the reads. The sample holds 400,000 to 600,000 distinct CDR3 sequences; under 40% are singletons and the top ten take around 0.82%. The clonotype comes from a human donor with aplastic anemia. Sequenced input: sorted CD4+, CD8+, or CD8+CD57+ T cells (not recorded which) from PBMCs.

CDR3 sequence reads: CASSLGLNPGYGYTF. CDR3 nucleotides: TGTGCCAGCAGCTTAGGGCTAAATCCGGGCTATGGCTACACCTTC. V is TRBV7-9 and J is TRBJ1-2; the D is unclear. The germline V and J ends were trimmed by 1 base and 4 bases, with 13 bases remaining between them. The germline CDR1 and CDR2 sequences are SEHNR and FQNEAQ (reference sequence). The CDR3 length is 15 residues.